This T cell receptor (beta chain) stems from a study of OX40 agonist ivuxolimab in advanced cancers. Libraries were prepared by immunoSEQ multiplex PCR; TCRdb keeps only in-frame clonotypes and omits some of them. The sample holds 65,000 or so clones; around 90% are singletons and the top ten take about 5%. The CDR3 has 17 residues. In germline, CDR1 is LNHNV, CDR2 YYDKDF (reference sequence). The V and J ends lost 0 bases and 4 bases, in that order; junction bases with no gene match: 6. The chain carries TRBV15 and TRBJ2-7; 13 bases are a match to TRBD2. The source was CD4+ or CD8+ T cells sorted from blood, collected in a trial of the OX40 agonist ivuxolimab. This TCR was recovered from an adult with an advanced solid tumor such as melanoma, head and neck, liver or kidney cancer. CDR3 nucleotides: TGTGCCACCAGCAGAGACAGGACTAGCGGGAGTTCTTACGAGCAGTACTTC. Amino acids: CATSRDRTSGSSYEQYF.